This TCR beta chain is from a study of T cells in Graves' hyperthyroidism and ophthalmopathy. Overall study results and limits: A model using 13 V-J features told ophthalmopathy apart from stable hyperthyroidism. Blood also held most thyroid clonotypes expanded beyond 0.001.

V was cut by 0 bases and J by 8 bases, with 13 bases left in between. Per the germline V gene, CDR1 is GTSNPN and CDR2 is SVGIG (reference sequence). CDR3 length: 13 amino acids. In its sample, this clonotype was seen many times. The antigen is unknown. The authors deemed Graves' hyperthyroidism stable absent ophthalmopathy progression within 18 months. The hyperthyroidism patients had all been newly diagnosed, and their disease duration was under 2 months. Their ages ranged from 18 to 65 years. Template material for amplifying TCR beta CDR3 regions consisted of RNA transcripts. A first-round RT-PCR of the TCR CDR3 used the HTBI primer set. TCRdb fed the multiplex PCR reads into MiXCR, producing one record per CDR3 protein. The data hold approximately 740,000 distinct CDR3 sequences, with around 13% observed a single time.

Sequencing used blood. This receptor was identified in a woman aged 18-29 years with Graves' hyperthyroidism. The chain couples TRBV30 to TRBJ1-1; tentatively, D is TRBD1 (6 bases). The CDR3 bases are TGTGCCTGGAGTGTACCGGGGGGCCGCGAAGCTTTCTTT. Translating gives CAWSVPGGREAFF.